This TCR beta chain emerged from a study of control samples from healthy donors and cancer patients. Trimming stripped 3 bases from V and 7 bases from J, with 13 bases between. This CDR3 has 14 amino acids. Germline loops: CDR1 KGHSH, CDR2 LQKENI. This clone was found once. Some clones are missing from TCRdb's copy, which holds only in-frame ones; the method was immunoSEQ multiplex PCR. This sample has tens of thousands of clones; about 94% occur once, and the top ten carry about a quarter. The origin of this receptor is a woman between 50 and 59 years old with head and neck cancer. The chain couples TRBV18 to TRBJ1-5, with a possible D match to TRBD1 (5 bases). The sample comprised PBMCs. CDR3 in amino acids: CASSPPPGRQPQHF. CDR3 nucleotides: TGTGCCAGCTCACCCCCCCCGGGACGGCAGCCCCAGCATTTT.